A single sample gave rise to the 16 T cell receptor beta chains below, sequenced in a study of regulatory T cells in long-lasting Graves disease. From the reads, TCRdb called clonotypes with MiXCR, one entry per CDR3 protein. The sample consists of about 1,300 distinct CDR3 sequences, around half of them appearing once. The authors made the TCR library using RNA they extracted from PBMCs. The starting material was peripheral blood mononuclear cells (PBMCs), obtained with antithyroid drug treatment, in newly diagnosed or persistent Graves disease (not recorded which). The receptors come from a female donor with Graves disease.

CDR3 sequence reads: CASSSGSTSGTSTDTQYF. The DNA for the CDR3 is TGTGCCAGCAGCTCGGGATCGACTAGCGGGACAAGCACAGATACGCAGTATTTT. This sequence joins TRBV11-1 and TRBJ2-3, with 11 bases fitting TRBD2. Per germline, CDR1 SGHAT and CDR2 FQDESV (reference sequence). The CDR3 covers 18 residues. The V segment lost 4 bases and the J segment 0 bases; nucleotides outside the gene matches: 9.

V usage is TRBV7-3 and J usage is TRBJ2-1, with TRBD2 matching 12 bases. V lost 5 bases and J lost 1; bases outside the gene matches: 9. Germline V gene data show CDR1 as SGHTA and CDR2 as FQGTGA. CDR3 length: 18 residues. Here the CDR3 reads CASSPTSGSAWSYNEQFF. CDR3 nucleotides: TGTGCCAGCAGCCCGACTAGCGGGAGCGCTTGGTCCTACAATGAGCAGTTCTTC.

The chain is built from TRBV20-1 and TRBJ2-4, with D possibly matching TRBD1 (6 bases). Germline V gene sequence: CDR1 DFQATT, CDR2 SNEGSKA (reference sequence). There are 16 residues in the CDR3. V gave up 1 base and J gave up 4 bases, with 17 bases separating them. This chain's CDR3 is CSARVLTGTTKNIQYF. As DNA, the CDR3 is TGCAGTGCTAGAGTTTTGACCGGGACAACGAAAAACATTCAGTACTTC.

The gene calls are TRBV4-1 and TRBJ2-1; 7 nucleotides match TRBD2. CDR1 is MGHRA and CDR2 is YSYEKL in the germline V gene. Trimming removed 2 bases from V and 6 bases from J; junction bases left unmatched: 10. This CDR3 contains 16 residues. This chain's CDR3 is CASSQSPRASGNEQFF. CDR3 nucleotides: TGCGCCAGCAGCCAAAGTCCGAGGGCTAGCGGCAATGAGCAGTTCTTC.

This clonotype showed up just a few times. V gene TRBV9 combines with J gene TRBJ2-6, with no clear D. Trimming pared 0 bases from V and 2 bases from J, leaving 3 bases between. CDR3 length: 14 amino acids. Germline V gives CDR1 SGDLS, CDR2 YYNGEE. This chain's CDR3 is CASSVEPGANVLTF. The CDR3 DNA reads TGTGCCAGCAGCGTAGAACCTGGGGCCAACGTCCTGACTTTC.

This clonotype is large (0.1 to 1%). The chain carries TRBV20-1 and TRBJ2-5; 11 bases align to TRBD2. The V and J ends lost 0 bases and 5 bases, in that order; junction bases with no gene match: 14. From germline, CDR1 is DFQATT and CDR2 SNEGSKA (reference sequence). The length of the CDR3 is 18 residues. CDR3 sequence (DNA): TGCAGTGCTAGAGATTTGGGACTAGCGGTGGGGTATAGGGAGACCCAGTACTTC. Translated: CSARDLGLAVGYRETQYF.

The CDR3 sequence is CASSLWTDYEQYF. The CDR3 DNA reads as TGCGCCAGCAGCTTGTGGACGGACTACGAGCAGTACTTC. The chain employs TRBV5-1 and TRBJ2-7; D call uncertain. This CDR3 has 13 residues. Germline assignment: CDR1 SGHRS and CDR2 YFSETQ. Trimming pared 1 base from V and 3 bases from J, leaving 8 bases between.

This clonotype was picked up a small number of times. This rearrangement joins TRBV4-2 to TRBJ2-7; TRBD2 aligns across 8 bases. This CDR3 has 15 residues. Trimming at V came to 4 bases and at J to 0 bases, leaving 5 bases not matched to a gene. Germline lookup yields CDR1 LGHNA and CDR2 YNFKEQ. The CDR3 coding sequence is TGTGCCAGCAGCCGAGAGCGGGAGCGCTCCTACGAGCAGTACTTC. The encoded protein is CASSRERERSYEQYF.

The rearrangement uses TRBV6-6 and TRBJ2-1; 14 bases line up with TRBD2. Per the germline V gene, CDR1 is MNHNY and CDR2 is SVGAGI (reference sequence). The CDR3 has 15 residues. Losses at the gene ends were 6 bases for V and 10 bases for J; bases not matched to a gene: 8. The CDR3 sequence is CASRRGLAGESEQFF. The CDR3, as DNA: TGTGCCAGCAGGAGGGGACTAGCGGGAGAAAGCGAGCAGTTCTTC.

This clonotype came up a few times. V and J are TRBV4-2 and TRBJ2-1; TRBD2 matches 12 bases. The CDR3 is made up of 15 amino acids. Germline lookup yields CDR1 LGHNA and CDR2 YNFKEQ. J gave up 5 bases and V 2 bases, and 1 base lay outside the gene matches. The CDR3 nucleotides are TGTGCCAGCAGCCAACGGACTAGCGGGAACAATGAGCAGTTCTTC. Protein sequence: CASSQRTSGNNEQFF.

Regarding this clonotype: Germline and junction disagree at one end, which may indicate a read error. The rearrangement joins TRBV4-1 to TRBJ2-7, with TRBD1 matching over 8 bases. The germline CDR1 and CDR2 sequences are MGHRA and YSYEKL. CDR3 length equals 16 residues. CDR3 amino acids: CPSSQQTGVISYEQYF. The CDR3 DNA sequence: TGCCCCAGCAGCCAGCAGACAGGGGTTATCTCCTACGAGCAGTACTTC.

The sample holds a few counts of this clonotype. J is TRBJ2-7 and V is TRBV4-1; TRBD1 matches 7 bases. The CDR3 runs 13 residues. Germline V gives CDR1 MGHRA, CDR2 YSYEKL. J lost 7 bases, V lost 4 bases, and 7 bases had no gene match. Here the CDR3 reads CASSLDRHGEQYF. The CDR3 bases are TGCGCCAGCAGCCTGGACAGGCACGGAGAGCAGTACTTC.

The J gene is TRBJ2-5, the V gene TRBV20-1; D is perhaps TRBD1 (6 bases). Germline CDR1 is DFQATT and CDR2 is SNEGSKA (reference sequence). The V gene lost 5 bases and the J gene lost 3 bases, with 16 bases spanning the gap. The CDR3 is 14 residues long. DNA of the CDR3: TGCAGTGCTCACAGGGCACTGCGGGAAGAGACCCAGTACTTC. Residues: CSAHRALREETQYF.

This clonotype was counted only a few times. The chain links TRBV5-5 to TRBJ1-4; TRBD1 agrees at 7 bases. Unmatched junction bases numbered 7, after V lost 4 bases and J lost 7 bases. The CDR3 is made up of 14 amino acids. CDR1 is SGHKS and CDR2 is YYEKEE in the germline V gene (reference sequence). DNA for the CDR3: TGTGCCAGCAGCCCAGACAGGGTCGGTGAAAAACTGTTTTTT. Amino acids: CASSPDRVGEKLFF.

This CDR3 is CASSLLPERDYEQYF. The CDR3 bases are TGTGCCAGCAGTTTATTGCCGGAGAGGGACTACGAGCAGTACTTC. The genes are TRBV27 and TRBJ2-7, with D possibly being TRBD2 (5 bases). This CDR3 region has 15 residues. From germline, CDR1 is MNHEY and CDR2 SMNVEV (reference sequence). Trimming shortened V by 1 base and J by 3 bases, and 13 bases separated the two germline ends.

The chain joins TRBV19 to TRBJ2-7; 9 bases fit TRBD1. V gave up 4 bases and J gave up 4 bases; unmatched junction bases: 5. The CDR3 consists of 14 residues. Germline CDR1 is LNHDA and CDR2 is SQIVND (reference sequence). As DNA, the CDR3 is TGTGCCAGTAGTACCGGGACAGGGTGGTACGAGCAGTACTTC. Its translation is CASSTGTGWYEQYF.